This TCR beta chain was sequenced during a study of human T cells and chemical hapten exposure. Study background: The patient population, which was mostly female, had alopecia areata, totalis or universalis.

The table lists this clonotype with many counts. The time point: patch test 1, 2 weeks after DPC sensitization. The treatment: therapeutic diphenylcyclopropenone sensitization with weekly scalp DPC. The authors extracted total RNA from unfractionated whole blood. In TCRdb, the RACE reads were re-called with MiXCR into one record per CDR3 protein. The sample consists of approximately 350,000 distinct CDR3 sequences, around 7% of them appearing once. CDR3 length equals 18 residues. Germline V lookup: CDR1 SGHTS, CDR2 YDEGEE. Trimming took 0 bases from V and 0 from J; bases not matched to a gene: 5. This clonotype was sampled from a woman between 18 and 29 years old with alopecia areata. Some clones in this sample may be carry-over from other donors' samples. The chain recombines TRBV5-8 with TRBJ2-6, with 8 bases that match TRBD1. Sequenced here: whole blood, sampled in connection with sensitization to the hapten diphenylcyclopropenone (DPC). CDR3 coding DNA: TGTGCCAGCAGCTTGGGTGGCAGGGGGCTCTCTGGGGCCAACGTCCTGACTTTC. This codes for CASSLGGRGLSGANVLTF.